Described below is a single T cell receptor (beta chain) sequence and its context. Treatment described: preoperative locoregional IRX-2 cytokine immunotherapy. Preoperative locoregional IRX-2 cytokine immunotherapy was tested in the phase Ib source study. This sample is drawn from a study of preoperative IRX-2 immunotherapy in early breast cancer. Repertoires were generated with immunoSEQ multiplex PCR, while TCRdb's copy carries only in-frame clones and drops some. The sample has more than 20,000 clones, 78% seen once. This CDR3 has 15 residues. V lost 3 bases and J 5 bases, leaving 13 bases between the germline ends.

The receptor comes from a human donor with breast cancer. Sequenced here: lymph node tissue, sampled before IRX-2 immunotherapy. The rearrangement links TRBV23-1 to TRBJ1-4, with D perhaps matching TRBD1 (6 bases). TRBV23-1 carries the ORF label, with uncertain function. CDR3 sequence (DNA): TGCGCCAGCAGTCACGATGGACAGCGAAATGAAAAACTGTTTTTT. Protein: CASSHDGQRNEKLFF.